This record concerns one TCR beta chain sequence. These data are taken from a study of blood T cell repertoires in COVID-19. J was trimmed by 3 bases and V by 6 bases; bases with no gene match: 5. The CDR3 runs 13 residues. Recovered participants had two consecutive negative NP/OP PCR tests, healthcare professional clearance, or symptom resolution. How the authors handled the data: Reference gene primers were amplified, and this amplification served to estimate nucleated cell counts. Sequencing was performed with immunoSEQ multiplex PCR; in TCRdb, only in-frame clones are kept and a portion is missing. V and J calls and clone size are those listed in that table; D and trimming were worked out from the DNA. The sample consists of about 250,000 clones, roughly nine tenths of them appearing once.

This clonotype originated in a woman under 30 who had recovered from COVID-19. The material sequenced was PBMCs or T cells enriched from blood (not recorded which). The chain employs TRBV12-3 or TRBV12-4 and TRBJ2-7; TRBD1 matches at 7 bases. DNA of the CDR3: TGTGCCAGCAGACGGGACAGAGGCTACGAGCAGTACTTC. This encodes CASRRDRGYEQYF.